This TCR beta chain was sequenced for a study of post-analysis software for immune sequencing data. The CDR3 length is 15 residues. Germline CDR1 DFQATT, CDR2 SNEGSKA (reference sequence). V was clipped by 1 base and J by 5 bases; unmatched bases: 7. Whole-study findings and limits: Diversity measured as normalized Chao1 was significantly lower in multiple sclerosis patients than in controls. Those samples that were prepared in the same batch co-clustered strongly by F measure. Comparison of patients with controls showed five TRBV segments more frequent in patients, TRBV5-6, TRBV5-1 and TRBV20-1 among them.

TCR beta cDNA libraries included unique molecular identifiers. TCRdb redid the calling of the PCR reads with MiXCR, one entry per CDR3 protein. Of some 370,000 distinct CDR3 sequences listed, around 37% were seen once; the top ten hold roughly an eighth. Notes on this clonotype: Its specificity is unknown.

The sequencing sample was made of blood. The V gene is TRBV20-1, the J gene TRBJ2-7; 11 nucleotides align to TRBD2. The sequence was obtained from a girl aged 10 to 17 with multiple sclerosis. The CDR3 sequence: CSARGPSGGIHEQYF. The CDR3 bases are TGCAGTGCTAGAGGACCTAGCGGGGGGATCCACGAGCAGTACTTC.